This T cell receptor beta chain was sequenced in a study of Ad26.COV2.S vaccination and SARS-CoV-2 variants. Across the whole study: Trial arm assignment for the donor was COV1001 Ad26.COV2.S. Participants got Ad26.COV2.S intramuscularly, once or twice 56 days apart.

Libraries were prepared by immunoSEQ multiplex PCR; TCRdb keeps only in-frame clonotypes and omits some of them. The sample carries hundreds of thousands of clones, 88% recorded once. Findings of the study overall: From the TCR breadth and depth analyses, total T cell responses may have been underestimated. Participants in the vaccine arm had higher spike-specific TCR breadth; placebo recipients had lower.

Treatment given: 15 to 20 received Ad26.COV2.S at low or high dose, single or two shots; a few received placebo; per-sample allocation not given. Samples were taken on day 63 after the first vaccine or placebo injection. A remark on this clone: Its target is not known.

Unmatched junction bases numbered 7, after V lost 1 base and J lost 4 bases. This CDR3 spans 16 amino acids. Germline CDR1 is SGHNT and CDR2 is YYREEE (reference sequence). This clonotype originated in a person between 18 and 65 years old who received the Ad26.COV2.S COVID-19 vaccine or a placebo. The sample here was peripheral blood, taken in a trial of Ad26.COV2.S vaccine versus placebo. This chain uses TRBV5-4 with TRBJ2-5; 10 nucleotides align to TRBD2. The CDR3 sequence: CASSLKGLASLETQYF. The CDR3 DNA reads TGTGCCAGCAGCTTGAAGGGACTAGCGAGTTTAGAGACCCAGTACTTC.